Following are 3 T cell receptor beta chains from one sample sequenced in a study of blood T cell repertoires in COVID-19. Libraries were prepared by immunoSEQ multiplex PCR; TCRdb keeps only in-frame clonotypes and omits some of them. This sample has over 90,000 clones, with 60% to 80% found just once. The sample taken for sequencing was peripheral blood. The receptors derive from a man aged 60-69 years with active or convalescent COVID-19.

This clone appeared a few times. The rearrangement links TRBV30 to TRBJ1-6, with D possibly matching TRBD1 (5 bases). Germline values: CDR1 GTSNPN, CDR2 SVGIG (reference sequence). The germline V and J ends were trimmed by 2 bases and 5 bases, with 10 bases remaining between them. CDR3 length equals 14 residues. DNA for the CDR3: TGTGCCTGGAGTCGGAGACAGAATAATTCACCCCTCCACTTT. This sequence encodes CAWSRRQNNSPLHF. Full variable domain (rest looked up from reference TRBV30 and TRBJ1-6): SQTIHQWPATLVQPVGSPLSLECTVEGTSNPNLYWYRQAAGRGLQLLFYSVGIGQISSEVPQNLSASRPQDRQFILSSKKLLLSDSGFYLCAWSRRQNNSPLHFGNGTRLTVT.

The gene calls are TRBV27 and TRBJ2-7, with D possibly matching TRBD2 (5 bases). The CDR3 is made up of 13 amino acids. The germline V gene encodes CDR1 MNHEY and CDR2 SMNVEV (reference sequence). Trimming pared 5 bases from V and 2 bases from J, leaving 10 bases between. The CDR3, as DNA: TGTGCCAGCAGTCCCGGGGAAACCTACGAGCAGTACGTC. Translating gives CASSPGETYEQYV.

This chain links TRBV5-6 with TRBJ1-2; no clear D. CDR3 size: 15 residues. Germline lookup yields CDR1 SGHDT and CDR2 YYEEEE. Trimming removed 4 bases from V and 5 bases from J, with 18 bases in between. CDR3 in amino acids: CASSLAGYSGYGYTF. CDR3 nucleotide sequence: TGTGCCAGCAGCCTCGCGGGGTACTCAGGTTATGGCTACACCTTC.